The rows below give T cell receptor beta chains drawn from one sample of a study of Ad26.COV2.S vaccination and SARS-CoV-2 variants. Data came from immunoSEQ multiplex PCR; TCRdb stores just in-frame clones and leaves some out. The data contain 350,000 to 550,000 clones, nearly 90% of them singletons. The source material was peripheral blood, sampled in a trial of Ad26.COV2.S vaccine versus placebo. These receptors were taken from a person between 18 and 65 years old who received the Ad26.COV2.S COVID-19 vaccine or a placebo. Both conserved end residues are part of each CDR3. D genes are given only for firm matches. The size field is filled for only some rows; it gives once, few, many or a size class.

d_gene,abundance,j_gene,v_gene,CDR3aa,CDR3nt
NA,NA,TRBJ2-7,TRBV7-2,CASSLNPSAGETYEQYF,TGTGCCAGCAGCTTAAATCCTAGCGCTGGGGAGACCTACGAGCAGTACTTC
TRBD2,once,TRBJ2-5,TRBV11-2,CASSLRLAGGQETQYF,TGTGCCAGCAGCTTACGTCTAGCGGGAGGGCAAGAGACCCAGTACTTC
NA,NA,TRBJ2-2,TRBV2,CASTLSRQAGELFF,TGTGCCAGCACCCTCAGCCGGCAGGCCGGGGAGCTGTTTTTT
NA,NA,TRBJ1-5,TRBV7-9,CASSLDRAGGGASNQPQHF,TGTGCCAGCAGCTTAGACCGGGCGGGCGGGGGGGCAAGCAATCAGCCCCAGCATTTT
NA,few,TRBJ1-5,TRBV4-1,CASSQAPHVQPQHF,TGCGCCAGCAGCCAAGCACCCCATGTTCAGCCCCAGCATTTT
NA,NA,TRBJ1-2,TRBV7-8,CASSSGLAGAGYGYTF,TGTGCCAGCAGCTCCGGGCTTGCGGGGGCAGGCTATGGCTACACCTTC
NA,NA,TRBJ1-5,TRBV5-1,CASSFGENQPQHF,TGCGCCAGCAGCTTCGGAGAGAATCAGCCCCAGCATTTT
NA,NA,TRBJ1-3,TRBV2,CASGDSGNTIYF,TGTGCCAGCGGGGACTCTGGAAACACCATATATTTT
TRBD2,NA,TRBJ2-3,TRBV7-8,CASTFSFSGNADTQYF,TGTGCCAGCACCTTCAGTTTTAGCGGGAATGCAGATACGCAGTATTTT
NA,NA,TRBJ1-5,TRBV29-1,CSVVGQPQHF,TGCAGCGTTGTGGGTCAGCCCCAGCATTTT
NA,NA,TRBJ1-3,TRBV15,CATSRAGTSGNTIYF,TGTGCCACCAGCAGAGCAGGGACCTCTGGAAACACCATATATTTT
TRBD2,NA,TRBJ2-1,TRBV10-2,CASSETGRGNEQFF,TGCGCCAGCAGTGAGACGGGGAGGGGCAATGAGCAGTTCTTC
NA,few,TRBJ1-5,TRBV10-3,CATRGWGSNQPQHF,TGTGCCACCCGCGGCTGGGGGAGCAATCAGCCCCAGCATTTT
TRBD2,NA,TRBJ2-3,TRBV18,CASSPRAGGSTDTQYF,TGTGCCAGCTCACCGCGAGCGGGAGGCTCCACAGATACGCAGTATTTT
TRBD1,NA,TRBJ2-2,TRBV5-6,CASSSLEQGTGELFF,TGTGCCAGCAGCTCCTTGGAACAGGGGACCGGGGAGCTGTTTTTT
NA,NA,TRBJ1-1,TRBV4-2,CASSQDLANTEAFF,TGTGCCAGCAGCCAAGATCTGGCGAACACTGAAGCTTTCTTT
TRBD2,NA,TRBJ2-3,TRBV3-1/TRBV3-2,CASSQDGSGRAVKDTQYF,TGTGCCAGCAGCCAAGATGGGAGCGGGAGGGCCGTTAAAGATACGCAGTATTTT
TRBD2,NA,TRBJ2-5,TRBV15,CATSRDPAGAEGTQYF,TGTGCCACCAGCAGAGACCCAGCGGGGGCGGAAGGGACCCAGTACTTC
NA,NA,TRBJ2-3,TRBV5-4,CASSRDPRAYSTDTQYF,TGTGCCAGCAGCCGAGACCCACGAGCTTACAGCACAGATACGCAGTATTTT
NA,NA,TRBJ1-2,TRBV24-1,CATSDPRLLSGYTF,TGTGCCACCAGTGATCCGCGGCTCCTGTCGGGCTACACCTTC
NA,NA,TRBJ2-3,TRBV30,CAWRGGGDGTQYF,TGTGCCTGGAGAGGGGGAGGCGATGGTACGCAGTATTTT
NA,once,TRBJ2-3,TRBV5-8,CASSLADTQYF,TGTGCCAGCAGCTTGGCAGATACGCAGTATTTT
NA,NA,TRBJ1-5,TRBV1,CTSSQGFQPQHF,TGCACCAGCAGCCAAGGTTTCCAGCCCCAGCATTTT
NA,NA,TRBJ2-5,TRBV5-1,CASSLNPGPQETQYF,TGCGCCAGCAGCTTAAACCCAGGGCCTCAAGAGACCCAGTACTTC
NA,NA,TRBJ2-2,TRBV2,CASRGELNTGELFF,TGTGCCAGCAGGGGGGAACTTAACACCGGGGAGCTGTTTTTT
NA,NA,TRBJ1-1,TRBV14,CASSQDRNTEAFF,TGTGCCAGCAGCCAGGACAGGAACACTGAAGCTTTCTTT
NA,NA,TRBJ1-5,TRBV15,CATSLGRDPLNQPQHF,TGTGCCACCAGCCTAGGCAGGGACCCACTCAATCAGCCCCAGCATTTT
NA,NA,TRBJ2-5,TRBV5-1,CASSGLTSGETQYF,TGCGCCAGCAGCGGATTGACTAGTGGAGAGACCCAGTACTTC
TRBD2,few,TRBJ2-2,TRBV6-4,CASSQFSGSNTGELFF,TGTGCCAGCAGTCAGTTTAGCGGGAGTAACACCGGGGAGCTGTTTTTT
NA,NA,TRBJ2-5,TRBV5-1,CASSFWTTQETQYF,TGCGCCAGCAGCTTCTGGACTACACAAGAGACCCAGTACTTC
NA,NA,TRBJ2-1,TRBV7-9,CASFPAQAGEFF,TGTGCCAGCTTCCCGGCGCAGGCCGGAGAGTTCTTC
NA,NA,TRBJ2-1,TRBV6-5,CASSFPGSYNEQFF,TGTGCCAGCAGTTTCCCGGGGTCCTACAATGAGCAGTTCTTC
TRBD2,few,TRBJ2-7,TRBV7-9,CASRSPGGSYEQYF,TGTGCCAGCAGGTCCCCCGGGGGGTCCTACGAGCAGTACTTC
NA,NA,TRBJ1-1,TRBV2,CASSQNTEAFF,TGTGCCAGCAGCCAGAACACTGAAGCTTTCTTT
NA,NA,TRBJ2-1,TRBV11-2,CASSLESGSYNEQFF,TGTGCCAGCAGCTTAGAGTCGGGGAGTTACAATGAGCAGTTCTTC
NA,NA,TRBJ2-1,TRBV24-1,CATSDLPGTPSSRTLFF,TGTGCCACCAGTGATTTGCCAGGGACGCCTTCGTCTAGGACCCTCTTCTTC
NA,once,TRBJ2-7,TRBV5-1,CASSWGTVSEYEQYF,TGCGCCAGCAGCTGGGGAACAGTATCTGAGTACGAGCAGTACTTC
NA,NA,TRBJ1-1,TRBV27,CASSLLGGAEAFF,TGTGCCAGCAGTTTATTGGGGGGGGCTGAAGCTTTCTTT
NA,NA,TRBJ2-7,TRBV7-2,CASREGLSYEQYF,TGTGCCAGTAGGGAAGGCTTATCCTACGAGCAGTACTTC
NA,NA,TRBJ1-1,TRBV28,CASSPRLEANTEAFF,TGTGCCAGCAGTCCCAGACTAGAAGCGAACACTGAAGCTTTCTTT
NA,NA,TRBJ2-7,TRBV29-1,CSVGQHEQYF,TGCAGCGTTGGTCAGCACGAGCAGTACTTC
NA,NA,TRBJ1-2,TRBV30,CAWSPSRRGYTF,TGTGCCTGGAGTCCCTCCCGCAGGGGCTACACCTTC